The sequence of this TCR beta chain was determined in a study of blood T cell repertoires in COVID-19. The junction had 7 bases not matched to a gene; V was cut back by 5 bases and J by 7 bases. CDR1 MDHEN and CDR2 SYDVKM come from the germline V gene. The CDR3 spans 15 residues. During active infection, Seattle patients enrolled and were then monitored through disease. Original analysis: From reference gene primer amplification, estimates of nucleated cell counts were derived. The method was immunoSEQ multiplex PCR; TCRdb's version includes in-frame clones alone and lacks a portion of them. The V and J calls and clone size were taken over from that table, and D and trimming were inferred from the DNA. Here the sample spans under 400,000 clones, roughly 86% being singletons.

J is TRBJ1-6 and V is TRBV28; 8 bases align to TRBD1. The source material was peripheral blood. This clonotype was sampled from a woman aged 25 to 39 with COVID-19, enrolled during active disease. CDR3 sequence reads: CASSQGDRTNSPLHF. The DNA of the CDR3 is TGTGCCAGCAGTCAGGGGGACAGGACCAATTCACCCCTCCACTTT.